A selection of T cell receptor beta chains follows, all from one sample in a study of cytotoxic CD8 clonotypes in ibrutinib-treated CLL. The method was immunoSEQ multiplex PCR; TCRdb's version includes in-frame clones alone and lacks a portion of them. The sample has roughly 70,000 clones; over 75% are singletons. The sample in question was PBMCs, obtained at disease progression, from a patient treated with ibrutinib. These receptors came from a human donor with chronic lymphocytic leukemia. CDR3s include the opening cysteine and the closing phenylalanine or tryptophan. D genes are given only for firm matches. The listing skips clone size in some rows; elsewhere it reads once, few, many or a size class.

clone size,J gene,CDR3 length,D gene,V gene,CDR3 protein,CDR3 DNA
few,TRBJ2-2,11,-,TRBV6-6,CASSDAGELFF,TGTGCCAGCAGCGATGCCGGGGAGCTGTTTTTT
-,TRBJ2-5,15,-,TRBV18,CASSPGQGGQETQYF,TGTGCCAGCTCACCAGGCCAGGGGGGCCAAGAGACCCAGTACTTC
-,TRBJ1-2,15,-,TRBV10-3,CAITETGNANYGYTF,TGTGCCATCACCGAAACAGGGAACGCTAACTATGGCTACACCTTC
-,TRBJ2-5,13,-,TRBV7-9,CASSFRQQETQYF,TGTGCCAGCAGCTTCCGACAGCAAGAGACCCAGTACTTC
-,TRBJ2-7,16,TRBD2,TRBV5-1,CASSLASGRGGYEQYF,TGCGCCAGCAGCTTGGCCTCGGGACGCGGGGGTTACGAGCAGTACTTC
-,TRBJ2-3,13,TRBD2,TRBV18,CASSAGEHHTQYF,TGTGCCAGCTCAGCGGGAGAACATCATACGCAGTATTTT
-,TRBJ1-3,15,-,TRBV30,CAWRRTGSSGNTIYF,TGTGCCTGGAGGCGAACAGGGAGCTCTGGAAACACCATATATTTT
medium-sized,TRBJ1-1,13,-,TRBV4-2,CASSPTENTEAFF,TGTGCCAGCAGCCCCACAGAGAACACTGAAGCTTTCTTT
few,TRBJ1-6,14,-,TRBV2,CASSEAGWDSPLHF,TGTGCCAGCAGTGAAGCGGGGTGGGATTCACCCCTCCACTTT
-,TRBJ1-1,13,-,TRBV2,CASSRDGYTEAFF,TGTGCCAGTAGTAGGGACGGTTACACTGAAGCTTTCTTT
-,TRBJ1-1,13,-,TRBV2,CASRGTMNTEAFF,TGTGCCAGCAGGGGAACAATGAACACTGAAGCTTTCTTT
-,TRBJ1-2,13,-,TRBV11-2,CASSSQSNYGYTF,TGTGCCAGCAGCTCGCAATCTAACTATGGCTACACCTTC
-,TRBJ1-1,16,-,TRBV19,CASSIGSILPLWKAFF,TGTGCCAGTAGTATCGGAAGTATCCTCCCCCTCTGGAAAGCTTTCTTT
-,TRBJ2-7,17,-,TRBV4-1,CASSPPVGGSRSYEQYF,TGCGCCAGCAGCCCGCCTGTAGGGGGTTCGCGTTCCTACGAGCAGTACTTC
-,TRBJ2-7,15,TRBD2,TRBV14,CASSLRLAGRYEQYF,TGTGCCAGCAGCCTAAGACTAGCGGGACGCTACGAGCAGTACTTC
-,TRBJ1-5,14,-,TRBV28,CASSVQYSNQPQHF,TGTGCCAGCAGTGTGCAGTATAGCAATCAGCCCCAGCATTTT